Shown below are 15 T cell receptor beta chains from a single sample sequenced in a study of cytomegalovirus exposure and HLA in healthy donors. The assay was immunoSEQ multiplex PCR, and TCRdb's table has in-frame clones only and misses some. The table shows over 120,000 clones, with approximately 94% occurring only once. Sequencing was done on a sample of PBMCs. The origin of the receptors is a man aged 18 to 35 in good health and CMV-seropositive.

J is TRBJ2-5 and V is TRBV9; D gene unclear. The CDR3 spans 14 residues. CDR1 and CDR2 from the germline V gene are SGDLS and YYNGEE. The germline V and J ends were trimmed by 0 bases and 1 base, with 7 bases remaining between them. The DNA of the CDR3 is TGTGCCAGCAGCGTAGCGGCGGCCCAAGAGACCCAGTACTTC. This sequence encodes CASSVAAAQETQYF.

The V call is TRBV19, the J call TRBJ1-1; 8 nucleotides line up with TRBD1. CDR3 length equals 19 residues. Per the germline V gene, CDR1 is LNHDA and CDR2 is SQIVND (reference sequence). V lost 7 bases and J lost 4; bases outside the gene matches: 23. The CDR3 loop reads CASTSRRAGGPLLVTEAFF. In nucleotides, the CDR3 is TGTGCCAGTACCTCCCGGAGGGCAGGGGGCCCCCTCTTGGTCACTGAAGCTTTCTTT.

This chain uses TRBV16 with TRBJ1-3; D remains unclear. Germline CDR1 is KGHSY and CDR2 is FQNENV. The CDR3 runs 16 residues. The V and J ends lost 0 bases and 2 bases respectively, with 11 bases between them. In nucleotides, the CDR3 is TGTGCCAGCAGCCAATCAAGAACGTCGGCTGGAAACACCATATATTTT. Its translation is CASSQSRTSAGNTIYF.

The J gene is TRBJ2-1, the V gene TRBV18; 7 bases agree with TRBD1. Per the germline V gene, CDR1 is KGHSH and CDR2 is LQKENI. V shed 2 bases and J 8 bases; nucleotides not matched to a gene: 6. The CDR3 consists of 14 residues. The CDR3 reads CASSPRQGMDEQFF. The CDR3 nucleotides read TGTGCCAGCTCACCAAGACAGGGAATGGATGAGCAGTTCTTC.

V and J are TRBV11-2 and TRBJ2-7, with 9 bases that match TRBD2. Germline CDR1 is SGHAT and CDR2 is FQNNGV. The CDR3 extends over 18 amino acids. V was pared by 0 bases and J by 0 bases, with 9 bases of the junction left unmatched. CDR3 in amino acids: CASSLDGAGGPRSYEQYF. The DNA of the CDR3 is TGTGCCAGCAGCTTAGATGGAGCGGGAGGACCCCGCTCCTACGAGCAGTACTTC.

The chain couples TRBV27 to TRBJ2-5, with a possible D match to TRBD1 (6 bases). Trimming stripped 5 bases from V and 5 bases from J, with 12 bases between. Germline loops: CDR1 MNHEY, CDR2 SMNVEV (reference sequence). There are 13 residues in the CDR3. The CDR3 bases are TGTGCCAGCAGTCGAACTAGGGGGGAGACCCAGTACTTC. This codes for CASSRTRGETQYF.

V and J are TRBV19 and TRBJ2-7; D unresolved. The CDR3 runs to 16 residues. The germline CDR1 and CDR2 sequences are LNHDA and SQIVND (reference sequence). Between the trimmed V and J ends, which lost 3 bases and 2 bases, there was a span of 17 bases. CDR3 coding DNA: TGTGCCAGTAGTATGTTTCCCTGGTCCCCTACCTACGAGCAGTACTTC. Translated, it gives CASSMFPWSPTYEQYF.

This chain uses TRBV6-1 with TRBJ2-7; D is ambiguous. The CDR3 is made up of 15 amino acids. Per the germline V gene, CDR1 is MNHNS and CDR2 is SASEGT. V gave up 5 bases and J gave up 3 bases, with 17 bases separating them. The CDR3 loop reads CASSLQRPLVYEQYF. The CDR3 bases are TGTGCCAGCAGTCTCCAGCGCCCACTTGTCTACGAGCAGTACTTC.

This clone was recorded once. The chain couples TRBV30 to TRBJ2-3; 7 bases agree with TRBD2. The CDR3 contains 16 residues. Germline-derived CDR1 and CDR2 are GTSNPN and SVGIG (reference sequence). Losses at the gene ends were 1 base for V and 6 bases for J; bases not matched to a gene: 13. CDR3 coding DNA: TGTGCCTGGAGTGGGGTAGGACTAGTGCTTCGGGATACGCAGTATTTT. Protein: CAWSGVGLVLRDTQYF.

The V and J genes are TRBV7-9 and TRBJ1-4, with 9 bases matching TRBD1. This CDR3 is built from 14 residues. Germline V gene lookup returns CDR1 SEHNR and CDR2 FQNEAQ (reference sequence). V trimming: 4 bases; J trimming: 7 bases; junction bases outside the gene matches: 4. CDR3 protein: CASSWGTGREKLFF. DNA of the CDR3: TGTGCCAGCAGCTGGGGGACAGGGCGTGAAAAACTGTTTTTT. The entire variable domain, with the rest obtained from reference TRBV7-9 and TRBJ1-4, is as follows: DTGVSQNPRHKITKRGQNVTFRCDPISEHNRLYWYRQTLGQGPEFLTYFQNEAQLEKSRLLSDRFSAERPKGSFSTLEIQRTEQGDSAMYLCASSWGTGREKLFFGSGTQLSVL.

The chain has TRBV7-9 and TRBJ1-6, with D possibly TRBD1 on 5 matching bases. CDR3 length: 13 amino acids. Germline V gene lookup returns CDR1 SEHNR and CDR2 FQNEAQ (reference sequence). Trimming stripped 4 bases from V and 7 bases from J, with 8 bases between. The CDR3 nucleotides are TGTGCCAGCAGCTCTTCAGGGAATTCACCCCTCCACTTT. This codes for CASSSSGNSPLHF.

The chain carries TRBV5-4 and TRBJ1-2; tentatively, D is TRBD1 (5 bases). V shed 0 bases and J shed 3 bases, with 12 bases lying between them. The CDR3 extends over 15 amino acids. The V gene's germline CDR1 is SGHNT and CDR2 YYREEE (reference sequence). In DNA form, the CDR3 reads TGTGCCAGCAGCTTGGTGCGGAGGGGCCACTATGGCTACACCTTC. This sequence encodes CASSLVRRGHYGYTF.

The chain combines TRBV4-1 with TRBJ2-3; 7 nucleotides line up with TRBD2. V shed 4 bases, J shed 2 bases, and the junction held 3 bases outside the gene matches. Germline V gene data show CDR1 as MGHRA and CDR2 as YSYEKL. The CDR3 consists of 14 residues. The CDR3 DNA reads as TGCGCCAGCAGCCCTGGGAGGGCCACAGATACGCAGTATTTT. It codes for CASSPGRATDTQYF.

V and J are TRBV4-1 and TRBJ2-7; TRBD1 aligns across 7 bases. The V and J ends lost 3 bases and 3 bases, in that order; junction bases with no gene match: 5. Germline V gene lookup returns CDR1 MGHRA and CDR2 YSYEKL. There are 14 residues in the CDR3. CDR3 in DNA: TGCGCCAGCAGCCAGATCGACAGGGACTACGAGCAGTACTTC. Protein product: CASSQIDRDYEQYF.

The rearrangement uses TRBV5-1 and TRBJ1-2, with 8 bases aligning to TRBD1. V trimming: 4 bases; J trimming: 6 bases; junction bases outside the gene matches: 5. The CDR3 is made up of 13 amino acids. Germline CDR1 and CDR2: SGHRS and YFSETQ. The CDR3 protein is CASSPGTGDGYTF. The CDR3 DNA is TGCGCCAGCAGCCCCGGGACAGGCGATGGCTACACCTTC.